The 29 T cell receptor beta chains below come from one sample, sequenced in a study of blood T cells in healthy people across ages. The authors ran a second PCR of about 7 to 12 cycles using a sample-barcoded 5' primer and a J-beta primer mix. TCRdb reprocessed the 5' RACE reads with MiXCR, giving one entry per CDR3 protein. The sample lists some 1.8 million distinct CDR3 sequences, around 40% seen once, with about 21% in the top ten. The specimen sequenced was blood. The receptor source for this set is a human donor in good health.

The chain carries TRBV4-1 and TRBJ1-5, with D unresolved. V was trimmed by 1 base and J by 3 bases, leaving 10 bases between them. This CDR3 is built from 15 residues. The germline V gene has CDR1 MGHRA and CDR2 YSYEKL. The CDR3 loop reads CASSQAEQYNQPQHF. CDR3 bases: TGCGCCAGCAGCCAAGCGGAACAGTACAATCAGCCCCAGCATTTT.

This rearrangement joins TRBV5-1 to TRBJ2-2, with D hard to call. This CDR3 region has 15 residues. CDR1 SGHRS and CDR2 YFSETQ come from the germline V gene. V was pared by 1 base and J by 2 bases, with 9 bases between. DNA for the CDR3: TGCGCCAGCAGCTTGAGGCAGATAAACACCGGGGAGCTGTTTTTT. The encoded protein is CASSLRQINTGELFF.

To note about this clonotype: One end of the junction varies from germline; a read error may be responsible. This chain uses TRBV20-1 with TRBJ2-6, with TRBD1 matching over 9 bases. The length of the CDR3 is 17 residues. Germline V gene data show CDR1 as DFQATT and CDR2 as SNEGSKA (reference sequence). The CDR3 region has the DNA TGCAGTGCGCCAAACCGGGACAGGGTTTTGGGGGCCAACGTCCCGACTTTC. This sequence encodes CSAPNRDRVLGANVPTF.

This clonotype was observed a few times. The V gene is TRBV12-3 or TRBV12-4, the J gene TRBJ1-5, with D hard to call. Trimming pared 3 bases from V and 2 bases from J, leaving 11 bases between. The CDR3 consists of 15 residues. CDR3 sequence (DNA): TGTGCCAGCAGTTTTACGGGGATTGGCAATCAGCCCCAGCATTTT. Translated, it gives CASSFTGIGNQPQHF.

V and J are TRBV20-1 and TRBJ1-2; 9 bases map to TRBD1. Germline values: CDR1 DFQATT, CDR2 SNEGSKA (reference sequence). With 5 bases clipped from V and 2 bases from J, the junction kept 12 bases outside the gene matches. CDR3 length: 16 amino acids. CDR3 sequence (DNA): TGCAGTGCTCGTCCCAAGTACAGGGGGCCGAACTATGGCTACACCTTC. It encodes CSARPKYRGPNYGYTF.

The chain has TRBV7-8 and TRBJ1-5, with D unclear. The CDR3 has 16 amino acids. Deletions cut 4 bases from V and 2 bases from J, with 15 bases between. Germline CDR1 and CDR2: SGHVS and FQNEAQ. CDR3 DNA: TGTGCCAGCAGCTCCTCTAGGGTGGTCGGCAATCAGCCCCAGCATTTT. Translation: CASSSSRVVGNQPQHF.

The chain has TRBV12-3 or TRBV12-4 and TRBJ2-1; the match to TRBD1 covers 10 bases. The CDR3 sequence is 16 residues long. Losses at the gene ends were 4 bases for V and 4 bases for J; bases not matched to a gene: 7. The DNA of the CDR3 is TGTGCCAGCAGTTGGGGGACAGGGGCATTGTACAATGAGCAGTTCTTC. As protein: CASSWGTGALYNEQFF.

The chain joins TRBV28 to TRBJ2-1; TRBD2 is a possible D gene (6 bases). The CDR3 is 16 amino acids. The V gene lost 4 bases and the J gene lost 4 bases, with 17 bases spanning the gap. Germline V gene data show CDR1 as MDHEN and CDR2 as SYDVKM. The DNA of the CDR3 is TGTGCCAGCAGTTCCCCGCCGGGACTCACATACAATGAGCAGTTCTTC. Protein: CASSSPPGLTYNEQFF.

This clonotype was seen ten or more times. The rearrangement links TRBV4-1 to TRBJ2-3; 11 bases fit TRBD2. The CDR3 is made up of 17 amino acids. The J segment lost 4 bases and the V segment lost 4 bases, leaving 10 bases of the junction unmatched. From germline, CDR1 is MGHRA and CDR2 YSYEKL. The CDR3 sequence is CASSPRSSGGAADTQYF. The CDR3 DNA is TGCGCCAGCAGCCCCCGAAGTAGCGGGGGGGCGGCAGATACGCAGTATTTT.

The chain couples TRBV7-9 to TRBJ1-2; D gene ambiguous. The CDR3 runs 15 residues. Germline assignment: CDR1 SEHNR and CDR2 FQNEAQ (reference sequence). The V end lost 1 base, the J end lost 3 bases, and 12 bases lay between the germline ends. The DNA of the CDR3 is TGTGCCAGCAGCTTAGGGAGGGCCCGAGACTATGGCTACACCTTC. Its translation is CASSLGRARDYGYTF. Combining the CDR3 with reference TRBV7-9 and TRBJ1-2 gives the whole variable domain DTGVSQNPRHKITKRGQNVTFRCDPISEHNRLYWYRQTLGQGPEFLTYFQNEAQLEKSRLLSDRFSAERPKGSFSTLEIQRTEQGDSAMYLCASSLGRARDYGYTFGSGTRLTVV.

This clonotype was counted a few times. The V gene is TRBV7-2, the J gene TRBJ2-1; D perhaps matches TRBD2 (7 bases). This CDR3 contains 13 residues. The V gene lost 1 base and the J gene lost 10 bases, with 11 bases spanning the gap. The germline V gene has CDR1 SGHTA and CDR2 FQGNSA. The CDR3 protein is CASSLEGGEEQFF. CDR3 coding DNA: TGTGCCAGCAGCTTAGAAGGGGGGGAAGAGCAGTTCTTC.

The chain employs TRBV20-1 and TRBJ2-1; no clear D. Germline V gives CDR1 DFQATT, CDR2 SNEGSKA (reference sequence). V was clipped by 5 bases and J by 5 bases, with 22 bases between them. The CDR3 consists of 16 residues. The CDR3 reads CSALTLDWIHNNEQFF. For the CDR3, the DNA is TGCAGTGCTCTTACCCTCGACTGGATACATAACAATGAGCAGTTCTTC.

V gene TRBV18 combines with J gene TRBJ1-1, with a weak D call TRBD1 (6 bases). CDR3 length equals 16 residues. The germline gives CDR1 KGHSH, CDR2 LQKENI. V was cut by 4 bases and J by 11 bases, with 26 bases left in between. This chain's CDR3 is CASSLSAYRDRMRAFF. CDR3 bases: TGTGCCAGCTCACTTTCGGCCTACAGGGATCGGATGAGGGCTTTCTTT.

This chain joins TRBV12-3 or TRBV12-4 and TRBJ2-7, with D tentatively TRBD1 (5 bases). The CDR3 has 14 residues. Between the trimmed V and J ends, which lost 1 base and 0 bases, there was a span of 7 bases. The CDR3: CASSLVDNSYEQYF. The CDR3 DNA sequence: TGTGCCAGCAGTTTAGTGGACAACTCCTACGAGCAGTACTTC.

The genes are TRBV7-8 and TRBJ2-7; D not certain. V was shortened by 5 bases and J by 0 bases, with 17 bases between the two germline ends. The CDR3 length is 16 residues. Germline V gene data show CDR1 as SGHVS and CDR2 as FQNEAQ. The CDR3 here is CASSPKGNPRSYEQYF. The CDR3 bases are TGTGCCAGCAGCCCGAAAGGGAATCCACGCTCCTACGAGCAGTACTTC.

This clonotype was counted between two and nine times. This chain uses TRBV12-3 or TRBV12-4 with TRBJ2-7; D is unresolved. CDR3 length equals 13 residues. V was pared by 6 bases and J by 2 bases, with 11 bases between. The CDR3 reads CASRETNTYEQYF. The CDR3 DNA follows: TGTGCCAGCAGAGAGACAAATACCTACGAGCAGTACTTC.

The chain employs TRBV28 and TRBJ2-7, with D possibly TRBD2 on 5 matching bases. The CDR3 length is 15 residues. Germline CDR1 MDHEN, CDR2 SYDVKM. V lost 5 bases and J 4 bases, leaving 18 bases between the germline ends. CDR3 DNA: TGTGCCAGCAGTCTCAATAGCGAGGGTGCTTACGAGCAGTACTTC. Amino acid sequence: CASSLNSEGAYEQYF.

The chain employs TRBV29-1 and TRBJ2-5; a possible D gene is TRBD2 (5 bases). Trimming stripped 5 bases from V and 3 bases from J, with 16 bases between. CDR3 size: 14 residues. The germline gives CDR1 SQVTM, CDR2 ANQGSEA. The CDR3: CSVPDIFGEETQYF. The CDR3 DNA sequence: TGCAGCGTTCCTGACATTTTCGGGGAAGAGACCCAGTACTTC.

This clonotype was counted only a few times. This rearrangement joins TRBV12-3 or TRBV12-4 to TRBJ1-5; a possible D gene is TRBD1 (5 bases). There are 14 residues in the CDR3. V was shortened by 2 bases and J by 4 bases, with 9 bases between the two germline ends. In nucleotides, the CDR3 is TGTGCCAGCAGTTTAAAGGCAGGGAATCAGCCCCAGCATTTT. Translation gives CASSLKAGNQPQHF.

This clonotype was recorded a few times. The junction shows a germline mismatch at one end, possibly a read error. The J gene is TRBJ2-5, the V gene TRBV5-1; D not certain. This CDR3 is built from 11 residues. The germline V gene encodes CDR1 SGHRS and CDR2 YFSETQ. The CDR3 protein is CVSSLDETQYF. CDR3 DNA sequence: TGCGTCAGCAGCTTGGATGAGACCCAGTACTTC.

The J gene is TRBJ1-5, the V gene TRBV12-3 or TRBV12-4; 8 nucleotides match TRBD1. The CDR3 is made up of 14 amino acids. V was pared by 5 bases and J by 4 bases, with 4 bases of the junction left unmatched. CDR3: CASSNTGGNQPQHF. CDR3 DNA: TGTGCCAGCAGTAATACAGGGGGGAATCAGCCCCAGCATTTT.

The gene calls are TRBV7-9 and TRBJ2-3, with unresolved D. The V and J ends lost 6 bases and 6 bases respectively, with 19 bases between them. This CDR3 has 15 amino acids. Germline-derived CDR1 and CDR2 are SEHNR and FQNEAQ (reference sequence). The CDR3 nucleotides read TGTGCCAGCAGTCCTAAGGATAGCTATGTGGATACGCAGTATTTT. This codes for CASSPKDSYVDTQYF. The full variable domain, rest sourced from reference TRBV7-9 and TRBJ2-3, is DTGVSQNPRHKITKRGQNVTFRCDPISEHNRLYWYRQTLGQGPEFLTYFQNEAQLEKSRLLSDRFSAERPKGSFSTLEIQRTEQGDSAMYLCASSPKDSYVDTQYFGPGTRLTVL.

This clonotype was observed at least ten times. The chain links TRBV20-1 to TRBJ1-6; TRBD1 agrees at 7 bases. CDR1 is DFQATT, CDR2 SNEGSKA, per germline (reference sequence). Unmatched junction bases numbered 15, after V lost 2 bases and J lost 11 bases. The CDR3 is 16 residues long. Written as DNA, the CDR3 is TGCAGTGCTAGAAGCCCCGCAAAACAGGGGTCGCCACCCCTCCACTTT. Amino acids: CSARSPAKQGSPPLHF.

The table lists this clonotype with a few counts. The chain has TRBV18 and TRBJ2-5; D possibly corresponds to TRBD2 (7 bases). The CDR3 is made up of 15 amino acids. Per germline, CDR1 KGHSH and CDR2 LQKENI. Trimming removed 1 base at V and 3 bases at J, with 12 bases between. The chain's CDR3 is CASSPQQGGEETQYF. Here the CDR3 DNA reads TGTGCCAGCTCACCACAACAGGGAGGGGAAGAGACCCAGTACTTC.

The chain recombines TRBV7-9 with TRBJ2-1; TRBD1 matches 7 bases. V shed 3 bases and J 8 bases; nucleotides not matched to a gene: 10. Per germline, CDR1 SEHNR and CDR2 FQNEAQ (reference sequence). The CDR3 consists of 15 residues. CDR3 residues: CASSFPRTGKDEQFF. The CDR3 DNA reads as TGTGCCAGCAGCTTTCCCCGGACAGGAAAGGATGAGCAGTTCTTC.

In nucleotides, the CDR3 is TGTGCCAGCAGCACCCCGGGACAGTCCAACCAAGAGACCCAGTACTTC. It codes for CASSTPGQSNQETQYF. The chain links TRBV7-8 to TRBJ2-5, with 7 bases matching TRBD1. Trimming cost V 5 bases and J 0 bases; bases outside gene matches: 9. CDR1 SGHVS and CDR2 FQNEAQ come from the germline V gene. The CDR3 covers 16 residues.

This sequence joins TRBV15 and TRBJ2-5; TRBD2 is a possible D gene (6 bases). CDR1 is LNHNV and CDR2 is YYDKDF in the germline V gene (reference sequence). The CDR3 length is 15 residues. The germline V and J ends were trimmed by 5 bases and 0 bases, with 13 bases remaining between them. This CDR3 is CATSGGLLYQETQYF. The CDR3 region has the DNA TGTGCCACCAGCGGGGGACTTCTGTACCAAGAGACCCAGTACTTC.

V gene TRBV7-9 combines with J gene TRBJ1-1; tentatively, D is TRBD1 (6 bases). V dropped 10 bases and J dropped 6 bases, with 18 bases sitting between them. The CDR3 extends over 13 amino acids. Germline CDR1 reads SEHNR; CDR2 reads FQNEAQ (reference sequence). CDR3 protein: CAIGGGSGPEAFF. As DNA, the CDR3 is TGTGCCATCGGGGGGGGCAGTGGCCCTGAAGCTTTCTTT.

J is TRBJ2-3 and V is TRBV20-1; possibly TRBD2 for D (6 bases). The CDR3 extends over 14 amino acids. Trimming shortened V by 4 bases and J by 4 bases, and 15 bases separated the two germline ends. The germline CDR1 and CDR2 sequences are DFQATT and SNEGSKA (reference sequence). The CDR3 is CSANPGVTADTQYF. CDR3 in DNA: TGCAGTGCTAATCCGGGGGTTACGGCAGATACGCAGTATTTT.